This T cell receptor (beta chain) is from a study of blood T cells in healthy people across ages. General study points: Diversity figures derived from one million T cells were judged to underestimate the true value.

The use of a sample-barcoded 5' primer and a J-beta primer mix characterized a second PCR of roughly 7 to 11 cycles. TCRdb recomputed calls from the 5' RACE reads with MiXCR, one row per CDR3 protein. The data contain 660,000 or so distinct CDR3 sequences, 58% of them seen just once; the ten biggest clones take up more than 35%. Germline lookup yields CDR1 MNHNY and CDR2 SVGAGI (reference sequence). This CDR3 has 11 residues. The V gene lost 10 bases and the J gene lost 0 bases, with 6 bases spanning the gap. Concerning this clonotype: The antigen is undetermined.

The sequenced sample was blood. The gene calls are TRBV6-6 and TRBJ1-1; the D is unclear. The clonotype originates from a man between 60 and 70 years old in good health. The CDR3 nucleotides read TGTGCCACCTATATGAACACTGAAGCTTTCTTT. As protein: CATYMNTEAFF.